This TCR beta chain emerged from a study of cytomegalovirus exposure and HLA in healthy donors. The overall study: An analysis done earlier identified approximately 120 million unique TCR beta sequences from about 179 million T cells.

The ends were cut back, 7 bases at V and 9 bases at J, with 13 bases in the middle. This CDR3 is 12 amino acids long. The PCR ran on 60 Vbeta and 13 Jbeta primers. Sequencing used immunoSEQ multiplex PCR; TCRdb keeps in-frame clones, though not all of them. There are 100,000 to 150,000 clones in the sample, with around 3.6% held by the top ten. The donors, nominally healthy at sampling, likely had unrecorded immune exposures. Sequenced sample: PBMCs. The chain joins TRBV23-1 to TRBJ1-5; D might be TRBD1 (5 bases). TRBV23-1 is an ORF; its function is uncertain. This clonotype was obtained from a man aged 18 to 30 in good health and CMV-seronegative. The CDR3 DNA is TGCGCCAGCACCAGGGCCATAAGGCCCCAGCATTTT. Translation: CASTRAIRPQHF.